This T cell receptor beta chain was identified in a study of OX40 agonist ivuxolimab in advanced cancers. Study in general: At 0.01 to 10 mg/kg, ivuxolimab was administered intravenously to patients every 2 weeks. Enrolled patients in dose escalation had cancers that were hepatocellular carcinoma, melanoma, renal cell or head and neck cancer.

People who had autoimmune disease history or systemic immunosuppression were excluded. V lost 0 bases and J lost 5, with 5 bases in between. The CDR3 runs to 13 residues. CDR1 is SSHAT, CDR2 FNYEAQ, per germline (reference sequence). This clone was recorded only once. What it binds is unknown. Study-level findings and limits: Relative to CD4+, CD8+ T cells held more expanded clones on average.

Profiling relied on immunoSEQ multiplex PCR, and the TCRdb table lists in-frame clones only, not all of them. This sample yields about 72,000 clones, of which roughly four fifths are seen a single time; over 2% belongs to the top ten. This chain links TRBV7-7 with TRBJ2-1; D call uncertain. The source material was CD4+ or CD8+ T cells sorted from blood, sampled in a trial of the OX40 agonist ivuxolimab. The sequence was collected from an adult with an advanced solid tumor such as melanoma, head and neck, liver or kidney cancer. The CDR3 reads CASSLANNNEQFF. The DNA of the CDR3 is TGTGCCAGCAGCTTAGCGAATAACAATGAGCAGTTCTTC.